This T cell receptor beta chain was identified in a study of blood T cells in healthy people across ages. Germline V lookup: CDR1 MNHEY, CDR2 SMNVEV (reference sequence). The V gene lost 5 bases and the J gene lost 4 bases, with 21 bases spanning the gap. The CDR3 has 16 residues. Findings of the study overall: A strong correlation was seen between TCR beta diversity and naive T cell percentage. Roughly linearly, TCR beta diversity per million T cells fell as age increased. It was not possible, with unsorted PBMCs, to conclusively compare naive and antigen-experienced cells.

A second PCR, run for roughly 7 to 12 cycles, used a sample-barcoded 5' primer plus a J-beta primer mix. TCRdb itself ran the 5' RACE reads through MiXCR, one entry per CDR3 protein. The table lists around 750,000 distinct CDR3 sequences, around half of them singletons. Worth noting for this clonotype: Its cognate antigen is unknown.

The V call is TRBV27, the J call TRBJ2-7; TRBD2 might be the D (5 bases). The sequencing input was blood. The clonotype was recovered from a man aged 80 or over in good health. CDR3 amino acids: CASSPSERIPRYEQYF. Here the CDR3 DNA reads TGTGCCAGCAGTCCAAGTGAGCGGATCCCTAGGTACGAGCAGTACTTC.